This is a list of T cell receptor beta chains from one sample in a study of T cells in Graves' hyperthyroidism and ophthalmopathy. TCRdb passed the multiplex PCR reads through MiXCR, listing each CDR3 protein once. The table lists about 500,000 distinct CDR3 sequences, approximately 15% of them singletons. Specimen: blood. The receptors come from a woman between 18 and 30 years old with Graves' hyperthyroidism. The CDR3 runs from the conserved cysteine through the conserved F or W. The D gene is left open where the match is weak. Some rows have no size entry. The others give once, few or many, or a class for an expanded clone.

CDR3: CASSANQGRNGYTF; DNA: TGTGCCAGCAGCGCTAATCAGGGGAGAAATGGCTACACCTTC; J: TRBJ1-2; D: .; size: .; V: TRBV7-9
CDR3: CASTYMRNQETQYF; DNA: TGCGCCAGCACCTACATGCGGAACCAAGAGACCCAGTACTTC; J: TRBJ2-5; D: .; size: many; V: TRBV5-1
CDR3: CASSSGTRVTGELFF; DNA: TGTGCCAGCAGCTCCGGGACTAGAGTGACCGGGGAGCTGTTTTTT; J: TRBJ2-2; D: TRBD2; size: few; V: TRBV6-2/TRBV6-3
CDR3: CASSLAVRTDTQYF; DNA: TGCGCCAGCAGCTTGGCCGTCAGAACAGATACGCAGTATTTT; J: TRBJ2-3; D: .; size: few; V: TRBV5-1
CDR3: CASKVQGMNTEAFF; DNA: TGTGCCAGCAAGGTCCAGGGGATGAACACTGAAGCTTTCTTT; J: TRBJ1-1; D: .; size: many; V: TRBV2
CDR3: CASSPRLGQVSGNTIYF; DNA: TGTGCCAGCAGCCCGCGACTCGGACAGGTCTCTGGAAACACCATATATTTT; J: TRBJ1-3; D: TRBD1; size: .; V: TRBV7-6
CDR3: CASSKTGTEQFF; DNA: TGTGCCAGCAGTAAAACCGGGACTGAGCAGTTCTTC; J: TRBJ2-1; D: .; size: few; V: TRBV2
CDR3: CASSLERRVTYNELFF; DNA: TGTGCCAGCAGCTTAGAACGTCGCGTAACCTACAATGAGCTGTTCTTC; J: TRBJ2-1; D: .; size: few; V: TRBV7-9
CDR3: CASSEVRDGETQYF; DNA: TGTGCCAGCAGCGAAGTCCGGGACGGGGAGACCCAGTACTTC; J: TRBJ2-5; D: .; size: many; V: TRBV3-1
CDR3: CASSYSGRRGETQYF; DNA: TGTGCCAGCAGTTACTCTGGACGGAGAGGGGAGACCCAGTACTTC; J: TRBJ2-5; D: .; size: few; V: TRBV6-5
CDR3: CASGRSGVYEQYF; DNA: TGTGCTAGCGGGCGGAGCGGGGTATACGAGCAGTACTTC; J: TRBJ2-7; D: TRBD2; size: many; V: TRBV12-5
CDR3: CASSTPRDTQYF; DNA: TGTGCCAGCAGTACCCCTCGAGATACGCAGTATTTT; J: TRBJ2-3; D: .; size: many; V: TRBV6-1
CDR3: CATGMGSGNTIYF; DNA: TGTGCCACGGGGATGGGCTCTGGAAACACCATATATTTT; J: TRBJ1-3; D: .; size: many; V: TRBV12-3/TRBV12-4
CDR3: CSLTWAGEKTQYF; DNA: TGCAGCCTGACCTGGGCGGGGGAAAAGACCCAGTACTTC; J: TRBJ2-5; D: TRBD2; size: few; V: TRBV29-1
CDR3: CASSFGSSGSPKGDEQYF; DNA: TGCGCCAGCAGCTTCGGTTCTAGCGGGAGTCCCAAGGGGGACGAGCAGTACTTC; J: TRBJ2-7; D: TRBD2; size: many; V: TRBV5-1
CDR3: CASSAMDYGYTF; DNA: TGTGCCAGCAGCGCGATGGACTATGGCTACACCTTC; J: TRBJ1-2; D: .; size: many; V: TRBV9
CDR3: CASSSETSGSNEQFF; DNA: TGTGCCAGCAGCTCGGAGACTAGCGGGAGCAATGAGCAGTTCTTC; J: TRBJ2-1; D: TRBD2; size: many; V: TRBV11-2
CDR3: CSVRDRGTEAFF; DNA: TGCAGCGTACGGGACAGGGGCACTGAAGCTTTCTTT; J: TRBJ1-1; D: TRBD1; size: many; V: TRBV29-1
CDR3: CASSLEQAGGGEQYF; DNA: TGTGCCAGCAGCTTAGAGCAAGCGGGAGGAGGCGAGCAGTACTTC; J: TRBJ2-7; D: TRBD2; size: few; V: TRBV7-6
CDR3: CASSQGRDVYEQYF; DNA: TGCGCCAGCAGCCAAGGTCGTGATGTCTACGAGCAGTACTTC; J: TRBJ2-7; D: .; size: many; V: TRBV4-1
CDR3: CASSAWTSGSDIQYF; DNA: TGTGCCAGCAGCGCCTGGACTAGCGGGAGTGACATTCAGTACTTC; J: TRBJ2-4; D: TRBD2; size: .; V: TRBV7-2
CDR3: CASSTTSGTVHEQYF; DNA: TGTGCCAGCAGTACGACTAGCGGAACGGTCCACGAGCAGTACTTC; J: TRBJ2-7; D: TRBD2; size: many; V: TRBV12-3/TRBV12-4
CDR3: CAWDTGGSNEKLFF; DNA: TGTGCCTGGGACACAGGGGGAAGTAATGAAAAACTGTTTTTT; J: TRBJ1-4; D: TRBD1; size: .; V: TRBV30
CDR3: CASSRRPQTGSGEAFF; DNA: TGTGCCAGCAGTAGGCGTCCCCAGACAGGGTCGGGTGAAGCTTTCTTT; J: TRBJ1-1; D: TRBD1; size: .; V: TRBV12-3/TRBV12-4
CDR3: CSVVGVIADTQYF; DNA: TGCAGCGTTGTCGGAGTCATTGCGGATACGCAGTATTTT; J: TRBJ2-3; D: .; size: many; V: TRBV29-1
CDR3: CASSSRGTGYEQYF; DNA: TGTGCCAGCAGTTCGCGGGGGACAGGCTACGAGCAGTACTTC; J: TRBJ2-7; D: .; size: many; V: TRBV27
CDR3: CASSNLRNQPQHF; DNA: TGTGCCAGCAGTAACCTCCGGAATCAGCCCCAGCATTTT; J: TRBJ1-5; D: .; size: .; V: TRBV6-2/TRBV6-3
CDR3: CASSLGALAAATDTQYF; DNA: TGTGCCAGCAGCTTAGGGGCCCTAGCGGCGGCCACAGATACGCAGTATTTT; J: TRBJ2-3; D: TRBD2; size: .; V: TRBV11-2
CDR3: CASGFGGGPQTQYF; DNA: TGTGCTAGTGGTTTCGGGGGAGGGCCCCAGACCCAGTACTTC; J: TRBJ2-5; D: TRBD2; size: many; V: TRBV12-5
CDR3: CASSSIRQGTEAFF; DNA: TGTGCCAGCAGCTCAATCAGACAGGGCACTGAAGCTTTCTTT; J: TRBJ1-1; D: TRBD1; size: many; V: TRBV7-9
CDR3: CAISIAYEQYF; DNA: TGTGCCATCAGCATCGCCTACGAGCAGTACTTC; J: TRBJ2-7; D: .; size: .; V: TRBV10-3
CDR3: CPGLGQEYGYTF; DNA: TGTCCCGGACTGGGGCAGGAGTATGGCTACACCTTC; J: TRBJ1-2; D: .; size: many; V: TRBV30
CDR3: CASYRHTEAFF; DNA: TGTGCCAGCTACCGACACACTGAAGCTTTCTTT; J: TRBJ1-1; D: .; size: many; V: TRBV27
CDR3: CASSLQAGGRGSNEQFF; DNA: TGTGCCAGTAGTCTCCAAGCGGGAGGGCGGGGAAGCAATGAGCAGTTCTTC; J: TRBJ2-1; D: TRBD2; size: many; V: TRBV19
CDR3: CASSLGSGRGETQYF; DNA: TGTGCCAGTAGTTTGGGTAGCGGGAGAGGGGAGACCCAGTACTTC; J: TRBJ2-5; D: TRBD2; size: .; V: TRBV19
CDR3: CSAWLGTLNYNEQFF; DNA: TGCAGTGCATGGCTCGGGACTCTAAACTACAATGAGCAGTTCTTC; J: TRBJ2-1; D: .; size: many; V: TRBV20-1
CDR3: CASSLGQDINEQFF; DNA: TGCGCCAGCAGCTTGGGACAAGACATCAATGAGCAGTTCTTC; J: TRBJ2-1; D: .; size: few; V: TRBV5-1
CDR3: CASVTDYRDTQYF; DNA: TGTGCCAGCGTGACTGACTATCGAGATACGCAGTATTTT; J: TRBJ2-3; D: .; size: many; V: TRBV6-1
CDR3: CAGGLAGGSYNEQFF; DNA: TGTGCCGGAGGACTAGCGGGAGGGTCCTACAATGAGCAGTTCTTC; J: TRBJ2-1; D: TRBD2; size: few; V: TRBV10-3
CDR3: CAWAIPGAWVQPQHF; DNA: TGTGCCTGGGCCATTCCAGGGGCTTGGGTTCAGCCCCAGCATTTT; J: TRBJ1-5; D: .; size: .; V: TRBV30
CDR3: CATSDLRSGSGELFF; DNA: TGTGCCACCAGTGATTTGAGGAGCGGGAGTGGGGAGCTGTTTTTT; J: TRBJ2-2; D: TRBD2; size: .; V: TRBV24-1
CDR3: CSARDMRREGLTYEQYF; DNA: TGCAGTGCTAGAGATATGAGGCGGGAGGGCCTCACCTACGAGCAGTACTTC; J: TRBJ2-7; D: TRBD2; size: many; V: TRBV20-1
CDR3: CALRTGPREQFF; DNA: TGCGCTCTCCGGACGGGCCCGCGTGAGCAGTTCTTC; J: TRBJ2-1; D: .; size: many; V: TRBV29-1
CDR3: CASSPDGGGEAFF; DNA: TGTGCCAGCAGCCCCGACGGGGGCGGTGAAGCTTTCTTT; J: TRBJ1-1; D: .; size: .; V: TRBV7-6
CDR3: CASSQESGGGYTF; DNA: TGCGCCAGCAGCCAAGAGTCGGGCGGTGGCTACACCTTC; J: TRBJ1-2; D: .; size: few; V: TRBV4-1
CDR3: CASSISRGSAFF; DNA: TGTGCCAGTAGTATAAGTCGGGGGTCAGCTTTCTTT; J: TRBJ1-1; D: .; size: many; V: TRBV19
CDR3: CATSDPWASGSVDTQYF; DNA: TGTGCCACCAGTGATCCCTGGGCTAGCGGGAGTGTGGATACGCAGTATTTT; J: TRBJ2-3; D: TRBD2; size: few; V: TRBV24-1
CDR3: CASSLAGGGVSFF; DNA: TGTGCCAGCAGCTTAGCCGGGGGGGGGGTATCTTTCTTT; J: TRBJ1-1; D: .; size: few; V: TRBV7-8
CDR3: CASAPSRGSKGHEQFF; DNA: TGTGCCAGCGCCCCCTCTCGCGGGAGCAAGGGTCATGAGCAGTTCTTC; J: TRBJ2-1; D: TRBD2; size: .; V: TRBV25-1
CDR3: CASSPVYLGTGGFQPQHF; DNA: TGCGCCAGCAGCCCCGTTTACCTCGGGACAGGGGGCTTTCAGCCCCAGCATTTT; J: TRBJ1-5; D: TRBD1; size: many; V: TRBV4-1
CDR3: CASMGHHTQYF; DNA: TGTGCCAGTATGGGACACCATACGCAGTATTTT; J: TRBJ2-3; D: .; size: few; V: TRBV19
CDR3: CSIEDPQIYGYTF; DNA: TGCAGCATTGAAGATCCGCAGATCTATGGCTACACCTTC; J: TRBJ1-2; D: .; size: few; V: TRBV29-1
CDR3: CASSRWDRESGYTF; DNA: TGTGCCAGCAGCCGCTGGGACAGGGAGAGTGGCTACACCTTC; J: TRBJ1-2; D: TRBD1; size: .; V: TRBV5-8
CDR3: CVGLEPFTDTQYF; DNA: TGCGTGGGGTTAGAGCCTTTCACAGATACGCAGTATTTT; J: TRBJ2-3; D: .; size: .; V: TRBV20-1
CDR3: CASSSGVGANVLTF; DNA: TGTGCCAGCAGCTCGGGGGTTGGGGCCAACGTCCTGACTTTC; J: TRBJ2-6; D: .; size: many; V: TRBV7-8
CDR3: CASSRQVNTEAFF; DNA: TGTGCCAGCAGCCGACAAGTGAACACTGAAGCTTTCTTT; J: TRBJ1-1; D: .; size: .; V: TRBV7-9
CDR3: CASSVGGSSGNTIYF; DNA: TGTGCCAGCAGCGTAGGGGGCAGCTCTGGAAACACCATATATTTT; J: TRBJ1-3; D: .; size: many; V: TRBV9
CDR3: CASSLPGGTGHEQYF; DNA: TGTGCCAGCAGCCTACCGGGGGGCACGGGCCACGAGCAGTACTTC; J: TRBJ2-7; D: .; size: .; V: TRBV14